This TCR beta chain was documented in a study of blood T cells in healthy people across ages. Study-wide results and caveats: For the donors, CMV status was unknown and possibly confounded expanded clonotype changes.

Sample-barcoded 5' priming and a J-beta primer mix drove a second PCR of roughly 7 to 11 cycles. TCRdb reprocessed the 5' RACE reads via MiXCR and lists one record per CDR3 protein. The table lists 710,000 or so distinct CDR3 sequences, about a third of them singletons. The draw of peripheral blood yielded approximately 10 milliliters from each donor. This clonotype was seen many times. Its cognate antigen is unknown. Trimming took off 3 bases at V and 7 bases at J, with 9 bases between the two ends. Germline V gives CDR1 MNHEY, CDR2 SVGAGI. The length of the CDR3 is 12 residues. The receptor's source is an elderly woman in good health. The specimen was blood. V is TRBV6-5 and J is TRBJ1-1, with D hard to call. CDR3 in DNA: TGTGCCAGCAGTTATAACAGTGGTGAAGCTTTCTTT. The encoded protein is CASSYNSGEAFF.